This TCR beta chain was identified in a study of T cells in Graves' hyperthyroidism and ophthalmopathy. The CDR3 regions of TCR beta were amplified from RNA transcripts. In the first-round RT-PCR of the TCR CDR3, the HTBI primer set was used. TCRdb used MiXCR to reprocess the multiplex PCR reads, holding one entry per CDR3 protein. The table shows about 700,000 distinct CDR3 sequences, with around 15% occurring only once. Study outcomes and limitations: A model of 13 V-J pairs discriminated ophthalmopathy from stable hyperthyroidism.

On this clonotype itself: The antigen remains undetermined.

With 8 bases removed from V and 0 bases from J, the gap between germline ends came to 17 bases. Germline V gene sequence: CDR1 SQVTM, CDR2 ANQGSEA. CDR3 length equals 15 residues. The sequencing input was blood. The chain couples TRBV29-1 to TRBJ2-1, with D possibly TRBD2 on 5 matching bases. This receptor was identified in a woman aged 18-29 years with Graves' hyperthyroidism. The CDR3 DNA follows: TGCAGCATCTCGGGGATCCCGAGCTCCTACAATGAGCAGTTCTTC. Its protein is CSISGIPSSYNEQFF.